This TCR beta chain appears in the sequencing data of a study of cytomegalovirus exposure and HLA in healthy donors. The CDR3 length is 15 residues. The trim removed 1 base at V and 4 bases at J, leaving 1 base unmatched. CDR1 and CDR2 from the germline V gene are MGHRA and YSYEKL. The PCR contained 60 Vbeta and 13 Jbeta primers. In the authors' workflow: Later, an analysis found roughly 80 million unique TCR beta chains, and 8.5 million to 14 million of these were shared. Sequencing used immunoSEQ multiplex PCR; TCRdb keeps in-frame clones, though not all of them. V and J calls and clone size are given by that table; D and trimming were obtained from the DNA. The sample has 85,000 to 100,000 clones; about 78% are singletons.

The J gene is TRBJ2-1, the V gene TRBV4-1; TRBD2 matches 10 bases. This sequence was found in a middle-aged woman in good health and CMV-seropositive. The sample consisted of PBMCs. Here the CDR3 reads CASSQVLAGYNEQFF. DNA of the CDR3: TGCGCCAGCAGCCAAGTACTAGCGGGGTACAATGAGCAGTTCTTC.